The clone carrying this TCR beta chain appeared a single time. An end of the junction differs from the germline gene, which may be a read error. TCRdb independently ran MiXCR on the reads; one entry per CDR3 protein. This sample has about 740,000 distinct CDR3 sequences, with about a third found just once. The CDR3 sequence is 14 residues long. Germline V lookup: CDR1 SQVTM, CDR2 ANQGSEA. These data belong to a study of T cell repertoires in cytomegalovirus infection. This clonotype originated in a human donor in good health (CMV status not recorded). Some clones in this sample may be carry-over from other donors' samples. This chain connects TRBV29-1 to TRBJ2-3, with 7 nucleotides matching TRBD1. The sequenced material came from PBMCs. As DNA, the CDR3 is TGCAGCATTATTGGGACAGACCTCACAGATACGAAGTATTTT. Protein sequence: CSIIGTDLTDTKYF.